A single T cell receptor beta chain is shown here with its context. What it binds is unknown. The sample belongs to a study of cytomegalovirus exposure and HLA in healthy donors. 60 Vbeta and 13 Jbeta primers were used in PCR. Repertoires were generated with immunoSEQ multiplex PCR, while TCRdb's copy carries only in-frame clones and drops some. In the table there are 150,000 to 180,000 clones, approximately 85% of which are singletons. Trimming at V came to 4 bases and at J to 0 bases, leaving 14 bases not matched to a gene. The CDR3 is 18 residues long. CDR1 is LGHNA and CDR2 is YSLEER in the germline V gene. Points from the study as a whole: Later analysis associated a missense DCLRE1C variant with TCR beta V- and J-gene trimming. Follow-up analysis seemed to connect common viral pathogens with several of the most significant clusters identified. It was reported that TCR beta sequences correctly inferred the HLA-A and HLA-B alleles for most subjects.

The TCR originated in a woman aged 18-29 years in good health and CMV-seronegative. This sequence joins TRBV4-3 and TRBJ2-7; 8 bases line up with TRBD2. Sample: PBMCs. CDR3 amino acids: CASSLSAPLAGSSYEQYF. CDR3 DNA sequence: TGCGCCAGCAGCCTTAGCGCCCCTCTAGCGGGTAGCTCCTACGAGCAGTACTTC.